This T cell receptor (beta chain) was sequenced during a study of blood T cell repertoires in COVID-19. As for the study in general: Sample material is recorded as cDNA or gDNA derived from T cells, B-cell-depleted T cells, or PBMCs.

In germline, CDR1 is MNHEY, CDR2 SMNVEV (reference sequence). The CDR3 length equals 22 residues, ends included. Per the authors' pipeline: Reference gene primer amplification gave nucleated cell count estimates. The method was immunoSEQ multiplex PCR; TCRdb's version includes in-frame clones alone and lacks a portion of them. D and trimming come from the DNA, and the V and J calls and clone size come from that table. Of some 250,000 clones listed, about 90% are singletons. All enrollees were roughly 18 to 100 years old and from 20 to 25 US areas. With respect to this clone: The limits of the CDR3 on the DNA are not certain, so only TCRdb's listed CDR3 is given.

The sequenced material came from PBMCs or T cells enriched from blood (not recorded which). The sequence derives from a woman between 25 and 40 years old with acute COVID-19. The chain has TRBV27 and TRBJ2-7; the table's TRBD1 call for D was not verified on the DNA. The CDR3 here is CASRPGTGILRAVLREHNEQYF.